The 30 T cell receptor beta chains reported below all come from one sample, sequenced in a study of T cells in Graves' hyperthyroidism and ophthalmopathy. RNA transcripts were the template for amplifying TCR beta CDR3 regions. The TCR CDR3 was amplified in a first-round RT-PCR using the HTBI primer set. TCRdb independently ran MiXCR on the multiplex PCR reads; one entry per CDR3 protein. In the table there are 200,000 to 250,000 distinct CDR3 sequences, around 20% of which are singletons. Sequenced sample: blood. Source of these receptors: a man in his forties with Graves' hyperthyroidism.

A word on this clonotype: The junction differs from germline at one of its ends, possibly a read error. This chain connects TRBV6-1 to TRBJ2-7; 10 bases align to TRBD1. The CDR3 is 13 residues long. Germline loops: CDR1 MNHNS, CDR2 SASEGT. CDR3 sequence reads: CASSGTGDLELYF. The DNA of the CDR3 is TGTGCCAGCAGCGGGACAGGGGATCTCGAGCTGTACTTC.

Points on this clonotype: A much bigger clone sits one base away, suggesting this may be a read error. The gene calls are TRBV28 and TRBJ1-3; the D gene is possibly TRBD1 (6 bases). The germline CDR1 and CDR2 sequences are MDHEN and SYDVKM. The CDR3 runs to 15 residues. The CDR3 sequence: CASSTQGRHGNTRYF. For the CDR3, the DNA is TGTGCCAGCAGTACACAGGGCCGCCATGGAAACACCAGATATTTT.

The rearrangement links TRBV7-2 to TRBJ2-1; D ambiguous. Trimming removed 4 bases from V and 8 bases from J, with 12 bases in between. The length of the CDR3 is 13 residues. Germline lookup yields CDR1 SGHTA and CDR2 FQGNSA. The CDR3 sequence: CASSSLWGYEQFF. The CDR3, as DNA: TGTGCCAGCAGCTCCTTGTGGGGATATGAGCAGTTCTTC.

The rearrangement joins TRBV6-1 to TRBJ1-4; D is unresolved. CDR1 and CDR2 from the germline V gene are MNHNS and SASEGT. This CDR3 contains 15 residues. V was shortened by 5 bases and J by 0 bases, with 10 bases between the two germline ends. The CDR3 reads CASSMTVATNEKLFF. The DNA for the CDR3 is TGTGCCAGCAGTATGACGGTTGCAACTAATGAAAAACTGTTTTTT.

This clonotype was recorded at least ten times. Relative to the germline gene, one junction end is altered; a read error may explain this. The chain joins TRBV12-3 or TRBV12-4 to TRBJ2-3; 7 positions agree with TRBD2. The CDR3 is 15 residues long. CDR3 sequence: CASSLAGPSTDTQYF. CDR3 nucleotides: TGTGCCAGCAGCTTAGCGGGCCCTAGCACAGATACGCAGTATTTT.

V usage is TRBV28 and J usage is TRBJ2-7; no clear D gene. The germline V gene encodes CDR1 MDHEN and CDR2 SYDVKM. The CDR3 has 16 residues. V was clipped by 5 bases and J by 3 bases, with 20 bases between them. The CDR3 spells CASSNRAVTLGYEQYF. The CDR3 region has the DNA TGTGCCAGCAGTAACCGGGCCGTTACCTTGGGCTACGAGCAGTACTTC.

The chain uses TRBV5-4 and TRBJ2-2, with TRBD2 matching 16 bases. In germline, CDR1 is SGHNT, CDR2 YYREEE (reference sequence). The CDR3 is 18 amino acids. Germline trimming cut 5 bases from V and 0 bases from J; bases unmatched to any gene: 4. CDR3 sequence: CASSQGLAGGPNTGELFF. DNA for the CDR3: TGTGCCAGCAGTCAGGGACTAGCGGGGGGGCCGAACACCGGGGAGCTGTTTTTT.

This clonotype was counted at least ten times. The genes are TRBV20-1 and TRBJ1-5; TRBD1 agrees at 8 bases. Germline trimming cut 2 bases from V and 2 bases from J; bases unmatched to any gene: 5. Germline-derived CDR1 and CDR2 are DFQATT and SNEGSKA (reference sequence). This CDR3 is 15 amino acids long. The CDR3 is CSARSGGMGNQPQHF. CDR3 sequence (DNA): TGCAGTGCTAGATCAGGGGGCATGGGCAATCAGCCCCAGCATTTT.

By its share, this clonotype is medium-sized. This chain joins TRBV28 and TRBJ2-6; D is ambiguous. V lost 5 bases and J 4 bases, leaving 6 bases between the germline ends. Germline V gives CDR1 MDHEN, CDR2 SYDVKM. This CDR3 is 13 amino acids long. Here the CDR3 reads CASSHRGANVLTF. CDR3 nucleotide sequence: TGTGCCAGCAGTCACCGGGGGGCCAACGTCCTGACTTTC. The whole variable domain, filled in from reference TRBV28 and TRBJ2-6, reads DVKVTQSSRYLVKRTGEKVFLECVQDMDHENMFWYRQDPGLGLRLIYFSYDVKMKEKGDIPEGYSVSREKKERFSLILESASTNQTSMYLCASSHRGANVLTFGAGSRLTVL.

Concerning this clonotype: Mismatch with germline at one junction end may stem from a read error. V and J are TRBV3-1 and TRBJ2-3; tentatively, D is TRBD1 (5 bases). Germline V gene lookup returns CDR1 LGHDT and CDR2 YNNKEL (reference sequence). The CDR3 loop spans 13 amino acids. Written as DNA, the CDR3 is TGTACCAGCAGCCAAGGGGAAGCGAATACGCAGTATTTT. Its translation is CTSSQGEANTQYF.

This clonotype was recorded at least ten times. V gene TRBV18 combines with J gene TRBJ2-3; D uncertain. The CDR3 totals 12 residues. Between the trimmed V and J ends, which lost 2 bases and 4 bases, there was a span of 4 bases. In germline, CDR1 is KGHSH, CDR2 LQKENI. CDR3 amino acids: CASSPSADTQYF. CDR3 in DNA: TGTGCCAGCTCACCAAGCGCAGATACGCAGTATTTT.

There are a few counts of this clonotype. The gene calls are TRBV29-1 and TRBJ1-3, with 10 bases lining up with TRBD1. This CDR3 spans 15 amino acids. CDR1 is SQVTM and CDR2 is ANQGSEA in the germline V gene. V dropped 6 bases and J dropped 0; count of bases not matched to a gene: 5. CDR3 bases: TGCAGCGTCGGGACAGGGGCGAGCTCTGGAAACACCATATATTTT. This gives the protein CSVGTGASSGNTIYF.

In this sample, this clonotype turned up a few times. The chain couples TRBV10-1 to TRBJ1-2; no clear D gene. The V and J ends lost 5 bases and 4 bases respectively, with 11 bases between them. The CDR3 is 13 amino acids. CDR1 is WNHNN and CDR2 is SYGVQD in the germline V gene (reference sequence). The CDR3 is CASSTDFRYGYTF. As DNA, the CDR3 is TGCGCCAGCAGTACGGACTTTCGCTATGGCTACACCTTC.

The chain couples TRBV4-3 to TRBJ1-4; TRBD1 matches at 7 bases. Germline CDR1 reads LGHNA; CDR2 reads YSLEER. V lost 0 bases and J lost 7; bases outside the gene matches: 8. The CDR3 is made up of 16 amino acids. The chain's CDR3 is CASSQDVSTGSEKLFF. CDR3 nucleotide sequence: TGCGCCAGCAGCCAAGATGTTTCGACAGGGAGTGAAAAACTGTTTTTT.

The chain uses TRBV19 and TRBJ1-2; D uncertain. V was shortened by 4 bases and J by 4 bases, with 13 bases between the two germline ends. Per germline, CDR1 LNHDA and CDR2 SQIVND (reference sequence). CDR3 length: 14 amino acids. In DNA, the CDR3 is TGTGCCAGTAGTACAGCGCAAGGCGGCTATGGCTACACCTTC. Translated: CASSTAQGGYGYTF.

The chain is built from TRBV4-3 and TRBJ2-2, with 8 nucleotides matching TRBD1. Germline V gene sequence: CDR1 LGHNA, CDR2 YSLEER. There are 17 residues in the CDR3. V lost 1 base and J lost 10; bases outside the gene matches: 14. The DNA of the CDR3 is TGCGCCAGCAGCCAAGTCCCCGGGGACAGGATATCCGAGGAGCTGTTTTTT. This translates into CASSQVPGDRISEELFF.

This clonotype has more than one count but fewer than ten. J is TRBJ2-7 and V is TRBV27; 12 bases agree with TRBD1. This CDR3 is 14 amino acids long. Germline CDR1 and CDR2: MNHEY and SMNVEV (reference sequence). Trimming at V came to 4 bases and at J to 7 bases, leaving 5 bases not matched to a gene. The CDR3 bases are TGTGCCAGCAGTTCTCGGGACAGGGGGCTTGAGCAGTACTTC. It specifies CASSSRDRGLEQYF.

In this sample, this clonotype turned up many times. The genes are TRBV18 and TRBJ1-1; TRBD1 agrees at 8 bases. CDR3 length: 16 residues. CDR1 KGHSH and CDR2 LQKENI come from the germline V gene. After removal of 5 bases from V and 9 bases from J, the junction contained 17 bases not matched to a gene. The CDR3: CASSKGTGNAGLKAFF. The CDR3 DNA reads TGTGCCAGCTCAAAAGGGACAGGCAACGCCGGATTGAAAGCTTTCTTT.

The chain joins TRBV5-1 to TRBJ1-1; 9 bases line up with TRBD1. Losses at the gene ends were 5 bases for V and 5 bases for J; bases not matched to a gene: 4. Germline V gene lookup returns CDR1 SGHRS and CDR2 YFSETQ. This CDR3 is built from 13 residues. The CDR3 DNA follows: TGCGCCAGCAGGGGGACAGGGATTACTGAAGCTTTCTTT. Protein: CASRGTGITEAFF.

J is TRBJ2-7 and V is TRBV5-1, with 8 bases aligning to TRBD1. The CDR3 covers 13 residues. The germline V gene encodes CDR1 SGHRS and CDR2 YFSETQ. V trimming: 4 bases; J trimming: 9 bases; junction bases outside the gene matches: 9. For the CDR3, the DNA is TGCGCCAGCAGCATAGGGACAGGCAGAAGGCAGTACTTC. Its protein product is CASSIGTGRRQYF. Looking up the rest from reference TRBV5-1 and TRBJ2-7 gives the full variable domain: KAGVTQTPRYLIKTRGQQVTLSCSPISGHRSVSWYQQTPGQGLQFLFEYFSETQRNKGNFPGRFSGRQFSNSRSEMNVSTLELGDSALYLCASSIGTGRRQYFGPGTRLTVT.

At least ten counts were recorded for this clonotype. The V and J genes are TRBV18 and TRBJ2-1; D is ambiguous. The CDR3 spans 11 residues. V was cut by 5 bases and J by 8 bases, with 7 bases left in between. Germline V gene sequence: CDR1 KGHSH, CDR2 LQKENI. CDR3 sequence (DNA): TGTGCCAGCTCAAGGAGAGATGAGCAGTTCTTC. Its translation: CASSRRDEQFF.

This clonotype was observed many times. The chain is built from TRBV5-1 and TRBJ2-7, with 12 bases that match TRBD2. This CDR3 is 16 amino acids long. V gave up 0 bases and J gave up 0 bases; unmatched junction bases: 1. Germline CDR1 reads SGHRS; CDR2 reads YFSETQ. The CDR3 reads CASSLGLAGDSYEQYF. The CDR3 DNA reads TGCGCCAGCAGCTTGGGACTAGCGGGGGACTCCTACGAGCAGTACTTC.

A few counts support this clonotype. This sequence joins TRBV6-1 and TRBJ2-1, with D possibly being TRBD1 (6 bases). This CDR3 comprises 15 residues. V lost 5 bases and J 0 bases, leaving 11 bases between the germline ends. Germline V CDR1 and CDR2: MNHNS, SASEGT. The CDR3 sequence is CASSITDSSYNEQFF. As DNA, the CDR3 is TGTGCCAGCAGTATCACGGACAGCTCCTACAATGAGCAGTTCTTC.

This clonotype was found many times. The V and J genes are TRBV28 and TRBJ1-5, with D perhaps matching TRBD1 (6 bases). CDR3 length equals 13 residues. CDR1 is MDHEN, CDR2 SYDVKM, per germline. The V end lost 3 bases, the J end lost 6 bases, and 9 bases lay between the germline ends. CDR3 nucleotides: TGTGCCAGCAGTTTGCAGGGGACTCAGCCCCAGCATTTT. Its protein is CASSLQGTQPQHF.

A remark on this clonotype: Since a much larger clone is just one base distant, this may be a read error. This rearrangement joins TRBV28 to TRBJ1-1; D call uncertain. The CDR3 loop spans 14 amino acids. CDR1 is MDHEN and CDR2 is SYDVKM in the germline V gene. CDR3 bases: TGTACCAGCAGTTTCGGGCAGAAGAACACTGAAGCTTTCTTT. Its protein product is CTSSFGQKNTEAFF.

The chain combines TRBV18 with TRBJ1-4, with D unresolved. CDR3 size: 13 residues. The germline V and J ends were trimmed by 4 bases and 5 bases, with 8 bases remaining between them. In germline, CDR1 is KGHSH, CDR2 LQKENI. The CDR3 DNA sequence: TGTGCCAGCTCACGCGGCCTCAATGAAAAACTGTTTTTT. Residues: CASSRGLNEKLFF.

The genes are TRBV5-1 and TRBJ1-4, with 7 bases aligning to TRBD1. CDR1 and CDR2 from the germline V gene are SGHRS and YFSETQ. The junction had 6 bases not matched to a gene; V was cut back by 0 bases and J by 10 bases. CDR3 length: 14 residues. CDR3 DNA: TGCGCCAGCAGCTTGGGACAGGGCCTGCGAAAACTGTTTTTT. Encoded protein: CASSLGQGLRKLFF.

The chain combines TRBV11-2 with TRBJ1-1; 11 positions match TRBD1. This CDR3 region has 16 residues. Germline-derived CDR1 and CDR2 are SGHAT and FQNNGV. V shed 4 bases, J shed 1 base, and the junction held 5 bases outside the gene matches. The CDR3 here is CASSSLGTGGNTEAFF. CDR3 sequence (DNA): TGTGCCAGCAGCTCCCTTGGGACAGGGGGGAACACTGAAGCTTTCTTT.

This clonotype was counted many times. The V call is TRBV29-1, the J call TRBJ2-7; weak D call: TRBD2 (6 bases). V lost 6 bases and J 5 bases, leaving 14 bases between the germline ends. The CDR3 is made up of 12 amino acids. Germline V gene data show CDR1 as SQVTM and CDR2 as ANQGSEA. CDR3 in DNA: TGCAGCGTGGGGGGATGGTCCCACGAGCAGTACTTC. This sequence encodes CSVGGWSHEQYF.

This clonotype occurred a few times. This chain joins TRBV20-1 and TRBJ1-5; TRBD1 is a possible D gene (5 bases). The CDR3 extends over 14 amino acids. Germline V gives CDR1 DFQATT, CDR2 SNEGSKA (reference sequence). The ends were cut back, 0 bases at V and 5 bases at J, with 11 bases in the middle. This CDR3 reads CSARDGGVYQPQHF. The CDR3 DNA is TGCAGTGCTAGAGATGGGGGTGTTTATCAGCCCCAGCATTTT.